This T cell receptor (beta chain) was recorded in a study of T cells after yellow fever vaccination. In making TCR cDNA, 5'RACE template switching added a universal primer site and UMIs to it. TCRdb recomputed calls from the 5' RACE reads with MiXCR, one row per CDR3 protein. The sample consists of about 300,000 distinct CDR3 sequences, 7.5% to 9.5% of them appearing once. The V gene end was trimmed by 2 bases and the J gene end by 3 bases; junction bases not matched to a gene: 4. The CDR3 consists of 15 residues. Germline CDR1 reads SGHVS; CDR2 reads FQNEAQ. The chain links TRBV7-8 to TRBJ2-1; 7 positions agree with TRBD1. The specimen was CD4+ T cells sorted from PBMCs, collected 5 days after the yellow fever booster vaccination. The receptor was isolated from a man younger than 35 who received the YFV17D yellow fever vaccine. CDR3 region: CASSLTGEIYNEQFF. The DNA for the CDR3 is TGTGCCAGCAGCTTAACAGGGGAGATCTACAATGAGCAGTTCTTC. The variable domain in full, with the rest retrieved from reference TRBV7-8 and TRBJ2-1, is GAGVSQSPRYKVAKRGQDVALRCDPISGHVSLFWYQQALGQGPEFLTYFQNEAQLDKSGLPSDRFFAERPEGSVSTLKIQRTQQEDSAVYLCASSLTGEIYNEQFFGPGTRLTVL.